A single sample gave rise to the 31 T cell receptor beta chains below, sequenced in a study of blood T cell repertoires in COVID-19 (dated by TCRdb to the early 2020s). The method behind the library was the immunoSEQ multiplex PCR assay. The source is immuneACCESS, and TCRdb retained only in-frame sequences with V and J called. Part of the clones is not carried over; for the studies checked, unresolved V genes explain less than half of this, and the remainder is unexplained. The sample contains around 140,000 clones, about 80% of them found a single time. The ten largest account for around 5.5% of the sample. The specimen sequenced was PBMCs or T cells enriched from blood (not recorded which). The source of these receptors is a woman aged 45-59 years who had recovered from COVID-19.

Concerning this clone itself: The sample contains more than one DNA sequence encoding this CDR3. The chain has TRBV18 and TRBJ1-1, with TRBD1 matching over 8 bases. V lost 2 bases to trimming and J lost 5 bases; unmatched junction nucleotides: 7. Germline CDR1 is KGHSH and CDR2 is LQKENI. This CDR3 has 15 residues. CDR3 residues: CASSPRTGRDTEAFF. DNA for the CDR3: TGTGCCAGCTCACCAAGGACAGGGCGGGATACTGAAGCTTTCTTT.

This clone was counted between two and nine times. This sequence joins TRBV9 and TRBJ2-7; unclear D gene. CDR3 length: 14 amino acids. The germline V and J ends were trimmed by 4 bases and 1 base, with 12 bases remaining between them. CDR1 is SGDLS, CDR2 YYNGEE, per germline. The CDR3: CASSLTRSSYEQYF. Here the CDR3 DNA reads TGTGCCAGCAGCCTCACAAGGAGTTCCTACGAGCAGTACTTC.

In regard to this clone: The identical CDR3 is also encoded by other nucleotide sequences in the sample. The chain employs TRBV5-4 and TRBJ1-1; 10 bases are a match to TRBD1. This CDR3 has 14 residues. CDR1 is SGHNT and CDR2 is YYREEE in the germline V gene (reference sequence). V was pared by 4 bases and J by 5 bases, with 5 bases of the junction left unmatched. The CDR3 loop is CASSLGQGGTEAFF. The CDR3, as DNA: TGTGCCAGCAGCCTTGGACAGGGGGGAACTGAAGCTTTCTTT. Using reference TRBV5-4 and TRBJ1-1 for the parts outside the CDR3, the full variable domain is ETGVTQSPTHLIKTRGQQVTLRCSSQSGHNTVSWYQQALGQGPQFIFQYYREEENGRGNFPPRFSGLQFPNYSSELNVNALELDDSALYLCASSLGQGGTEAFFGQGTRLTVV.

The chain is built from TRBV5-1 and TRBJ1-1, with a possible D match to TRBD1 (6 bases). Germline CDR1 is SGHRS and CDR2 is YFSETQ. There are 13 residues in the CDR3. Trimming removed 2 bases at V and 4 bases at J, with 9 bases between. The CDR3 loop is CASSFSGVTEAFF. The CDR3 nucleotides are TGCGCCAGCAGCTTCTCAGGGGTCACTGAAGCTTTCTTT. Supplemented by reference TRBV5-1 and TRBJ1-1, the full variable domain reads KAGVTQTPRYLIKTRGQQVTLSCSPISGHRSVSWYQQTPGQGLQFLFEYFSETQRNKGNFPGRFSGRQFSNSRSEMNVSTLELGDSALYLCASSFSGVTEAFFGQGTRLTVV.

The CDR3 loop is CSVEYRGRVGYTF. CDR3 nucleotide sequence: TGCAGCGTTGAATACAGGGGGCGCGTTGGCTACACCTTC. This chain joins TRBV29-1 and TRBJ1-2; 9 bases line up with TRBD1. The CDR3 contains 13 residues. V shed 2 bases, J shed 7 bases, and the junction held 5 bases outside the gene matches. Germline CDR1 and CDR2: SQVTM and ANQGSEA.

J is TRBJ2-4 and V is TRBV11-2, with D possibly being TRBD2 (5 bases). The germline V gene has CDR1 SGHAT and CDR2 FQNNGV. The CDR3 spans 13 residues. Trimming shortened V by 1 base and J by 6 bases, and 7 bases separated the two germline ends. CDR3 region: CASSLGGINIQYF. The DNA of the CDR3 is TGTGCCAGCAGCTTAGGAGGGATAAACATTCAGTACTTC.

With respect to this clone: This sample includes further DNA sequences coding for the same CDR3. V is TRBV9 and J is TRBJ1-1, with D perhaps matching TRBD1 (5 bases). CDR1 and CDR2 from the germline V gene are SGDLS and YYNGEE. Between the trimmed V and J ends, which lost 0 bases and 0 bases, there was a span of 6 bases. The CDR3 consists of 14 residues. The CDR3, as DNA: TGTGCCAGCAGCGTAGCAGGGATGAACACTGAAGCTTTCTTT. Translated, it gives CASSVAGMNTEAFF.

The gene calls are TRBV5-1 and TRBJ1-3; possible D gene TRBD1, 6 bases. The V end was cut by 0 bases, the J end by 3 bases, with 13 bases between. The germline CDR1 and CDR2 sequences are SGHRS and YFSETQ. The CDR3 is made up of 16 amino acids. CDR3 DNA sequence: TGCGCCAGCAGCTTGGGGGGTCAGGGGCTTGGAAACACCATATATTTT. This translates into CASSLGGQGLGNTIYF.

This chain connects TRBV27 to TRBJ1-6, with TRBD1 as a possible D gene (6 bases). V lost 6 bases to trimming and J lost 9 bases, with 15 bases between them. Germline loops: CDR1 MNHEY, CDR2 SMNVEV (reference sequence). This CDR3 comprises 14 residues. The CDR3 DNA reads TGTGCCAGCAGGAGCGGGGGGCGGCGTTCACCCCTCCACTTT. It specifies CASRSGGRRSPLHF.

The V and J genes are TRBV27 and TRBJ2-7; D may be TRBD1 (6 bases). The germline gives CDR1 MNHEY, CDR2 SMNVEV (reference sequence). With 4 bases removed from V and 5 bases from J, the gap between germline ends came to 15 bases. This CDR3 spans 14 amino acids. The CDR3 here is CASSSYPRGNEQYV. The CDR3 DNA follows: TGTGCCAGCAGTTCCTACCCTAGGGGGAACGAGCAGTACGTC.

CDR3 protein: CASTTTGLAGANVLTF. CDR3 in DNA: TGTGCCAGCACCACGACGGGACTTGCTGGGGCCAACGTCCTGACTTTC. V gene TRBV7-8 combines with J gene TRBJ2-6; D is perhaps TRBD2 (6 bases). Looked up from germline, CDR1 is SGHVS and CDR2 is FQNEAQ. V lost 7 bases and J lost 2, with 15 bases in between. CDR3 size: 16 residues.

Here the CDR3 reads CASTLDRVNYGYTF. The CDR3 DNA is TGTGCCAGTACCCTGGACAGAGTTAACTATGGCTACACCTTC. The genes are TRBV19 and TRBJ1-2; TRBD1 might be the D (6 bases). The CDR3 has 14 amino acids. The V gene lost 7 bases and the J gene lost 1 base, with 13 bases spanning the gap. Germline V gene lookup returns CDR1 LNHDA and CDR2 SQIVND (reference sequence).

This chain joins TRBV3-1 (or the pseudogene TRBV3-2) and TRBJ2-3; 7 nucleotides line up with TRBD1. V lost 5 bases, J lost 7 bases, and 15 bases stayed unmatched. Germline V gene sequence: CDR1 LGHDT, CDR2 YNNKEL (reference sequence). The CDR3 runs 16 residues. The CDR3 loop is CASSDSSQGLAHTQYF. In DNA, the CDR3 is TGTGCCAGCAGCGACTCTTCACAGGGGCTGGCACATACGCAGTATTTT.

The chain carries TRBV11-2 and TRBJ1-2; 8 positions agree with TRBD1. Trimming removed 5 bases from V and 7 bases from J; junction bases left unmatched: 21. Germline V lookup: CDR1 SGHAT, CDR2 FQNNGV. The CDR3 is 18 amino acids. The CDR3 here is CASSPVGRGRTVGGGYTF. In DNA, the CDR3 is TGTGCCAGCAGCCCCGTGGGCAGGGGGCGTACCGTCGGGGGTGGCTACACCTTC. Full variable domain (remainder filled in from reference TRBV11-2 and TRBJ1-2): EAGVAQSPRYKIIEKRQSVAFWCNPISGHATLYWYQQILGQGPKLLIQFQNNGVVDDSQLPKDRFSAERLKGVDSTLKIQPAKLEDSAVYLCASSPVGRGRTVGGGYTFGSGTRLTVV.

The gene calls are TRBV6-1 and TRBJ1-1, with 10 bases fitting TRBD1. The trim removed 2 bases at V and 7 bases at J, leaving 13 bases unmatched. The CDR3 loop spans 17 amino acids. CDR1 and CDR2 from the germline V gene are MNHNS and SASEGT. The CDR3 region has the DNA TGTGCCAGCAGTGAACCGGGGGCCGGGACAGGGGCGATTGAAGCTTTCTTT. It encodes CASSEPGAGTGAIEAFF.

This clone was seen a handful of times. The V call is TRBV11-1, the J call TRBJ1-1, with 9 positions matching TRBD1. With 5 bases clipped from V and 1 base from J, the junction kept 5 bases outside the gene matches. Germline V gene data show CDR1 as SGHAT and CDR2 as FQDESV (reference sequence). CDR3 length equals 15 residues. The CDR3 loop reads CASSVNRGRNTEAFF. The CDR3 region has the DNA TGTGCCAGCAGCGTGAACAGGGGGCGGAACACTGAAGCTTTCTTT.

V usage is TRBV10-3 and J usage is TRBJ1-1, with D perhaps TRBD1 (6 bases). This CDR3 spans 18 amino acids. V gave up 0 bases and J gave up 1 base, with 18 bases separating them. Germline assignment: CDR1 ENHRY and CDR2 SYGVKD. The CDR3 sequence is CAISESGGGTAGNTEAFF. The DNA of the CDR3 is TGTGCCATCAGTGAGTCCGGGGGGGGCACCGCTGGGAACACTGAAGCTTTCTTT.

The chain recombines TRBV24-1 with TRBJ1-4, with a possible D match to TRBD1 (5 bases). V gave up 6 bases and J gave up 4 bases, with 11 bases separating them. The CDR3 loop spans 14 amino acids. Germline loops: CDR1 KGHDR, CDR2 SFDVKD. The CDR3 DNA reads as TGTGCCACCAGTAGCCCAGGGCTTAATGAAAAACTGTTTTTT. This sequence encodes CATSSPGLNEKLFF.

The table lists this clone with a few counts. The chain recombines TRBV7-2 with TRBJ2-1, with TRBD2 as a possible D gene (5 bases). CDR3 size: 13 residues. Germline V CDR1 and CDR2: SGHTA, FQGNSA. With 3 bases removed from V and 7 bases from J, the gap between germline ends came to 10 bases. CDR3 nucleotide sequence: TGTGCCAGCAGCTTGACTTGGACTAATGAGCAGTTCTTC. Protein product: CASSLTWTNEQFF.

This clone was observed a single time. This chain links TRBV7-2 with TRBJ2-7; TRBD2 matches at 13 bases. The CDR3 has 15 amino acids. J gave up 3 bases and V 4 bases, and 3 bases lay outside the gene matches. CDR1 and CDR2 from the germline V gene are SGHTA and FQGNSA. CDR3 amino acids: CASSWTSGGNYEQYV. CDR3 sequence (DNA): TGTGCCAGCAGCTGGACTAGCGGGGGAAACTACGAGCAGTACGTC.

This clone has just a few counts. The chain combines TRBV7-3 with TRBJ2-2, with 9 nucleotides matching TRBD1. CDR1 SGHTA and CDR2 FQGTGA come from the germline V gene. The CDR3 spans 15 residues. V shed 4 bases, J shed 3 bases, and the junction held 3 bases outside the gene matches. The CDR3 bases are TGTGCCAGCAGCTCACAGGGGGCGGACACCGGGGAGCTGTTTTTT. It yields the protein CASSSQGADTGELFF.

The CDR3 coding sequence is TGTGCCAGCAGCAAATACCAGGGGAAAGGCTACAATGAGCAGTTCTTC. This sequence encodes CASSKYQGKGYNEQFF. This chain connects TRBV27 to TRBJ2-1; perhaps TRBD1 as D (6 bases). The V end lost 6 bases, the J end lost 3 bases, and 18 bases lay between the germline ends. CDR3 length: 16 residues. Per germline, CDR1 MNHEY and CDR2 SMNVEV (reference sequence).

The J gene is TRBJ2-5, the V gene TRBV11-2, with TRBD1 matching 8 bases. The length of the CDR3 is 13 residues. The J segment lost 3 bases and the V segment lost 3 bases, leaving 0 bases of the junction unmatched. Germline V gene data show CDR1 as SGHAT and CDR2 as FQNNGV. The CDR3 loop reads CASSLGQEETQYF. The CDR3 region has the DNA TGTGCCAGCAGCTTGGGACAGGAAGAGACCCAGTACTTC.

This clone is a singleton in its sample. V is TRBV19 and J is TRBJ2-5; 8 nucleotides agree with TRBD1. Germline V gene lookup returns CDR1 LNHDA and CDR2 SQIVND (reference sequence). J gave up 1 base and V 6 bases, and 7 bases lay outside the gene matches. This CDR3 is built from 15 residues. The CDR3 coding sequence is TGTGCCAGTAGCCGGACAGGGCCCGGCCAAGAGACCCAGTACTTC. Translation: CASSRTGPGQETQYF.

This chain uses TRBV5-6 with TRBJ1-4; D remains unclear. Germline values: CDR1 SGHDT, CDR2 YYEEEE. The CDR3 loop spans 17 amino acids. The V gene lost 2 bases and the J gene lost 6 bases, with 20 bases spanning the gap. CDR3 in amino acids: CASSFRFLPSSDEKLFF. CDR3 sequence (DNA): TGTGCCAGCAGCTTTCGCTTCTTACCATCGTCAGATGAAAAACTGTTTTTT.

The chain has TRBV28 and TRBJ1-1; 7 nucleotides agree with TRBD1. Germline V gives CDR1 MDHEN, CDR2 SYDVKM. V lost 6 bases to trimming and J lost 4 bases; unmatched junction nucleotides: 11. The CDR3 covers 15 residues. CDR3 sequence (DNA): TGTGCCAGCAGCTTCTTGGGCCAGGGGGGCACTGAAGCTTTCTTT. Its protein product is CASSFLGQGGTEAFF.

This sequence joins TRBV4-2 and TRBJ1-3; 7 bases are shared with TRBD1. Germline CDR1 and CDR2: LGHNA and YNFKEQ. The CDR3 length is 15 residues. J was trimmed by 3 bases and V by 2 bases; bases with no gene match: 4. The CDR3 region is CASSQKGAFGNTIYF. DNA for the CDR3: TGTGCCAGCAGCCAAAAGGGGGCATTTGGAAACACCATATATTTT.

The chain has TRBV6-5 and TRBJ1-1, with D unclear. CDR1 and CDR2 from the germline V gene are MNHEY and SVGAGI. The V end was cut by 8 bases, the J end by 5 bases, with 15 bases between. The CDR3 length is 13 residues. Written as DNA, the CDR3 is TGTGCCAGCTCCCTGGAGGAAGAAACTGAAGCTTTCTTT. Its protein product is CASSLEEETEAFF.

V and J are TRBV12-3 or TRBV12-4 and TRBJ2-7, with D perhaps TRBD1 (6 bases). The V end lost 5 bases, the J end lost 2 bases, and 10 bases lay between the germline ends. This CDR3 region has 13 residues. Written as DNA, the CDR3 is TGTGCCAGCAGTCCCGGGACAACCTACGAGCAGTACTTC. Translation: CASSPGTTYEQYF.

The chain recombines TRBV7-2 with TRBJ2-5; D remains ambiguous. The CDR3 spans 13 residues. CDR1 and CDR2 (germline): SGHTA, FQGNSA. The V end was cut by 5 bases, the J end by 7 bases, with 14 bases between. CDR3 DNA: TGTGCCAGCAGCGTCAGGCGCGACGGGACCCAGTACTTC. It is translated as CASSVRRDGTQYF.

This clone showed up many times. The V call is TRBV2, the J call TRBJ1-3; possible D gene TRBD1, 6 bases. V lost 6 bases and J 3 bases, leaving 21 bases between the germline ends. This CDR3 contains 17 residues. Germline CDR1 reads SNHLY; CDR2 reads FYNNEI. The CDR3 coding sequence is TGTGCCAGCAGCGCCCCCCGCGGCGGGGGCTTTGGAAACACCATATATTTT. This encodes CASSAPRGGGFGNTIYF.